The source of this T cell receptor beta chain is a study of T cells in Graves' hyperthyroidism and ophthalmopathy. This clonotype occurred a few times. Amplification yielded TCR beta CDR3 regions, with RNA transcripts as the source. In the first-round RT-PCR of the TCR CDR3, the HTBI primer set was used. TCRdb used MiXCR to reprocess the multiplex PCR reads, holding one entry per CDR3 protein. Of 400,000 to 500,000 distinct CDR3 sequences in the sample, around an eighth were seen once. The CDR3 runs to 13 residues. Germline V gene lookup returns CDR1 DFQATT and CDR2 SNEGSKA (reference sequence). Between the trimmed V and J ends, which lost 0 bases and 2 bases, there was a span of 5 bases.

The specimen sequenced was blood. The source is a woman younger than 30 with Graves' hyperthyroidism. The rearrangement joins TRBV20-1 to TRBJ1-5; unclear D gene. For the CDR3, the DNA is TGCAGTGCTAGAGATCCCGGCAATCAGCCCCAGCATTTT. This translates into CSARDPGNQPQHF.